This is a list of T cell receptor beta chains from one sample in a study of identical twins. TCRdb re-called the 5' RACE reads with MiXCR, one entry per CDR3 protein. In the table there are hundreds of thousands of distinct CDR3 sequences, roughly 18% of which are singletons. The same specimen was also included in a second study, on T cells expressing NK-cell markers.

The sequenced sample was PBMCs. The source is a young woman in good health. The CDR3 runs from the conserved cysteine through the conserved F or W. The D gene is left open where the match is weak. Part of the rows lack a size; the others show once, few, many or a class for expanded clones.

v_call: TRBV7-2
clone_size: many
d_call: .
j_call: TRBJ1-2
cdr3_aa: CASSLVDIYGYTF
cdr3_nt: TGTGCCAGCAGCTTAGTCGACATCTATGGCTACACCTTC

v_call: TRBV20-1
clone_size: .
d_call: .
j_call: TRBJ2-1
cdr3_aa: CSASSRRGHQTRGDEQFF
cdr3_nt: TGCAGTGCTAGCAGCAGGAGAGGGCACCAGACCAGGGGCGATGAGCAGTTCTTC

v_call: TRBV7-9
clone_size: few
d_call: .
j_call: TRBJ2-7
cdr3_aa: CASSSYRDRNNEQYF
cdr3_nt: TGTGCCAGCAGCTCCTACCGGGATAGGAACAACGAGCAGTACTTC

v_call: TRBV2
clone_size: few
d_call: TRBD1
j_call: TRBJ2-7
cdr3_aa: CATNGAGGWGEQYF
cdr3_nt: TGTGCCACCAACGGGGCAGGGGGATGGGGCGAGCAGTACTTC

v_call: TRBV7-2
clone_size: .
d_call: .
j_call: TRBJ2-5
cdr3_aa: CASSLAGRGVAQYF
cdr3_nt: TGTGCCAGCAGCTTAGCTGGCAGGGGTGTCGCCCAGTACTTC

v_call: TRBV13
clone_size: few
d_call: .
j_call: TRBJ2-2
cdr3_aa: CASSRGAGKDAGELFF
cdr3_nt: TGTGCCAGCAGCCGGGGGGCAGGGAAGGACGCCGGGGAGCTGTTTTTT

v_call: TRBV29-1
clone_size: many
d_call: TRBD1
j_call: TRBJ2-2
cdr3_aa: CSVGGQAAGELFF
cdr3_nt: TGCAGCGTAGGTGGACAGGCGGCCGGGGAGCTGTTTTTT

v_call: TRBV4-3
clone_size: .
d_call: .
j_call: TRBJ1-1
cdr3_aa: CASSQDNRVYTEAFF
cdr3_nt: TGCGCCAGCAGCCAAGATAACAGGGTATACACTGAAGCTTTCTTT

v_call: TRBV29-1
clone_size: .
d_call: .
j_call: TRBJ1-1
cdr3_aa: CSVEGRQAFF
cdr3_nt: TGCAGCGTTGAAGGCAGGCAAGCTTTCTTT

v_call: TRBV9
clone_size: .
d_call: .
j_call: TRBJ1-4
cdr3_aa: CASSPVPAEKLFF
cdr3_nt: TGTGCCAGCAGCCCCGTTCCCGCTGAAAAACTGTTTTTT

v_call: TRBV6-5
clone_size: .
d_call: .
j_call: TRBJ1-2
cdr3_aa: CASRLGEGYTF
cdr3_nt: TGTGCCAGCAGGCTGGGGGAAGGCTACACCTTC

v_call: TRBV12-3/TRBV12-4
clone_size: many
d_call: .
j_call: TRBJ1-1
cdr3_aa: CASSFTGRTEAFF
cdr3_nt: TGTGCCAGCAGTTTTACAGGGCGCACCGAAGCTTTCTTT

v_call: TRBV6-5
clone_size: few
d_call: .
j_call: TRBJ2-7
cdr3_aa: CASSYTPGPSYEQYF
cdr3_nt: TGTGCCAGCAGTTACACTCCCGGGCCCTCCTACGAGCAGTACTTC

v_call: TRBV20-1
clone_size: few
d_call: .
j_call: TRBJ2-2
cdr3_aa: CSARDFGAGELFF
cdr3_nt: TGCAGTGCAAGGGACTTTGGGGCCGGGGAGCTGTTTTTT

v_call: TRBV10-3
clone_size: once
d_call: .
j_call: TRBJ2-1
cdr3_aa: CAISWSSSLLYNEQFF
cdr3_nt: TGTGCCATCAGTTGGAGCTCCTCTCTATTGTACAATGAGCAGTTCTTC

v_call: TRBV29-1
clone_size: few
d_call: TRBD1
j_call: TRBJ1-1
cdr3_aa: CSSEQGDLNTEAFF
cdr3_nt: TGCAGCTCTGAACAGGGGGACTTGAACACTGAAGCTTTCTTT

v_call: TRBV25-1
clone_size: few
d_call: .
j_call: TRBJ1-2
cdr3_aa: CASKLGEAYGYTF
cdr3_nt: TGTGCCAGCAAACTGGGCGAAGCCTATGGCTACACCTTC

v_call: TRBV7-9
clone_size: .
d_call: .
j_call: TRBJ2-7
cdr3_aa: CASSRIASYEQYF
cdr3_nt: TGTGCCAGCAGCCGCATAGCCTCCTACGAGCAGTACTTC

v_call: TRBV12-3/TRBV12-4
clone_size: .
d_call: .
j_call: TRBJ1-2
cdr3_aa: CASSLGGVLGYTF
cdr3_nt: TGTGCCAGCAGTTTAGGGGGGGTTCTCGGCTACACCTTC

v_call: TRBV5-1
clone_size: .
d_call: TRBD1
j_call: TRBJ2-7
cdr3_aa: CASSQGTADEQYF
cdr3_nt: TGCGCCAGCAGCCAAGGGACAGCTGACGAGCAGTACTTC